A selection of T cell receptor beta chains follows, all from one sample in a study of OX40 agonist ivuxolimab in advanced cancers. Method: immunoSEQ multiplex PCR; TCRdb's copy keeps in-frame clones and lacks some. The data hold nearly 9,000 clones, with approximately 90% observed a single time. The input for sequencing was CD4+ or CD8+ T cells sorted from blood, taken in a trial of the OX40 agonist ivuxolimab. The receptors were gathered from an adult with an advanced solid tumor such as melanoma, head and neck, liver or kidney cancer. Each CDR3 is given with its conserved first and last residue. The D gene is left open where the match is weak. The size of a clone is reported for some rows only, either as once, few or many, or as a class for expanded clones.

DNA: TGTGCCTGGACCACCGGGATCTGGGGTGAAAAACTGTTTTTT
CDR3: CAWTTGIWGEKLFF
V: TRBV30
J: TRBJ1-4
D: -
size: few

DNA: TGTGCCAGCAGCCCCGAAGGGAAGTGGGGTCGAAACTATGGCTACACCTTC
CDR3: CASSPEGKWGRNYGYTF
V: TRBV14
J: TRBJ1-2
D: -
size: -

DNA: TGCGCCAGCAGCTTTGAAGAAGCTGAGCAGTTCTTC
CDR3: CASSFEEAEQFF
V: TRBV5-1
J: TRBJ2-1
D: -
size: -

DNA: TGTGCCACGGCAGGGGGGTCTAACACCGGGGAGCTGTTTTTT
CDR3: CATAGGSNTGELFF
V: TRBV15
J: TRBJ2-2
D: -
size: -

DNA: TGTGCCAGCAGTGAGACCCAGTACTTC
CDR3: CASSETQYF
V: TRBV7-9
J: TRBJ2-5
D: -
size: -

DNA: TGCGCCAGCAGCCAAGTAACCACGGGGGAGCAGTACTTC
CDR3: CASSQVTTGEQYF
V: TRBV4-1
J: TRBJ2-7
D: -
size: few

DNA: TGTGCCAGCAGTCCCGGGGGAGGACCTAGCACAGATACGCAGTATTTT
CDR3: CASSPGGGPSTDTQYF
V: TRBV27
J: TRBJ2-3
D: -
size: -

DNA: TGTGCCAGCAGCTTGGCACAGGGCAGCAATCAGCCCCAGCATTTT
CDR3: CASSLAQGSNQPQHF
V: TRBV5-6
J: TRBJ1-5
D: -
size: -

DNA: TGTGCCAGCATGTCAGCGGGGGTTTCCACAGATACGCAGTATTTT
CDR3: CASMSAGVSTDTQYF
V: TRBV2
J: TRBJ2-3
D: TRBD2
size: -

DNA: TGTGCCAGCAGTAGACAGGGGGCGGACACTGAAGCTTTCTTT
CDR3: CASSRQGADTEAFF
V: TRBV6-1
J: TRBJ1-1
D: TRBD1
size: -

DNA: TGTGCCAGCAGTTTAGGGCTTAGTCCCCGGGACGAGCAGTACTTC
CDR3: CASSLGLSPRDEQYF
V: TRBV27
J: TRBJ2-7
D: -
size: -

DNA: TGTGCCAGCAGTTTATTCGCAGGGGAGCAGTACTTC
CDR3: CASSLFAGEQYF
V: TRBV27
J: TRBJ2-7
D: -
size: medium-sized

DNA: TGTGCCAGCAGGGGACTAGCGGGAGGGCTCCCCGAGCAGTACTTC
CDR3: CASRGLAGGLPEQYF
V: TRBV27
J: TRBJ2-7
D: TRBD2
size: -

DNA: TGTGCCAGTAGTCCTGGGTTTGGGGCCAACGTCCTGACTTTC
CDR3: CASSPGFGANVLTF
V: TRBV19
J: TRBJ2-6
D: -
size: -

DNA: TGTGCCAGCAGCTTAGGGCAACTTAGCAATCAGCCCCAGCATTTT
CDR3: CASSLGQLSNQPQHF
V: TRBV7-9
J: TRBJ1-5
D: -
size: -

DNA: TGTGCCAGCAGCTTTCAGGGGACGAGGATACTTTACACAGATACGCAGTATTTT
CDR3: CASSFQGTRILYTDTQYF
V: TRBV11-2
J: TRBJ2-3
D: -
size: -

DNA: TGTGCCACCAGCCCTCAGGGACCAAACGGCAATCAGCCCCAGCATTTT
CDR3: CATSPQGPNGNQPQHF
V: TRBV15
J: TRBJ1-5
D: -
size: -

DNA: TGTGCCAGCAGTTTCTATAGCAATCAGCCCCAGCATTTT
CDR3: CASSFYSNQPQHF
V: TRBV6-5
J: TRBJ1-5
D: -
size: -